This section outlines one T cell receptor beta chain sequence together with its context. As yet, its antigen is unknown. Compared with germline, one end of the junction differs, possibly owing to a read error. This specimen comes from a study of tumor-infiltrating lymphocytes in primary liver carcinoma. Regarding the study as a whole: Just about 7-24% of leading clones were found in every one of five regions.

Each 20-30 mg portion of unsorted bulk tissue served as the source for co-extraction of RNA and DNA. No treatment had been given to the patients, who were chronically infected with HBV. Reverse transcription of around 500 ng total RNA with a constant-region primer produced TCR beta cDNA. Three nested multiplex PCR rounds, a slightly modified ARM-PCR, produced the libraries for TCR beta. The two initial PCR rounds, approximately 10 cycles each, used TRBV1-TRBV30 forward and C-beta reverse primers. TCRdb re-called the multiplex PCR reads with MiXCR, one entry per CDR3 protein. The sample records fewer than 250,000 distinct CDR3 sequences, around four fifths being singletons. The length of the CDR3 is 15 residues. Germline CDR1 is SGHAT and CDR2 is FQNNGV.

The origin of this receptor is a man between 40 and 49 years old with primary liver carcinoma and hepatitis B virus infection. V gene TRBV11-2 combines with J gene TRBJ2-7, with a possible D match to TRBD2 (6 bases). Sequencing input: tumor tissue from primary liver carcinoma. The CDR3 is CASSLRWTGENEHYF. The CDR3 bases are TGTGCTAGCAGCTTACGATGGACGGGGGAAAACGAGCATTACTTC.